Described below is a single T cell receptor (beta chain) sequence and its context. What antigen it recognizes has not been identified. Nothing much larger sits one base from this clone, and base qualities are not available. Reading the germline V gene gives CDR1 SGHNT and CDR2 YENEEA. The CDR3 holds 16 amino acids from the cysteine to the phenylalanine. Of all the DNA, just the CDR3 is kept, 48 bases in frame from base 1. V is clipped by 5 bases and J by 0 bases, and the sequence between their germline boundaries is 16 bases long. Libraries were built with multiplex PCR. Sequenced on an Illumina HiSeq 4000. To build TCR beta libraries, CDR3 regions were amplified by Arm-PCR using iRepertoire HTBI primers. Gel purification was performed on PCR products prior to sequencing. In the paper's pipeline: Across samples, fewer than 70 TRBV and 15 or so TRBJ segments were identified and used for gene usage analysis of CDR3 amino acid clonotypes. COPE and FqMerger were used to merge the filtered high-quality paired reads into contigs. Contigs were aligned with BLAST to IMGT TRBV, TRBD and TRBJ reference genes, and CDR3 was defined per IMGT. Highly expanded clones were defined as clonotypes with a frequency above 0.1%. Repertoire diversity was measured by Shannon entropy, and V-J evenness by the Gini coefficient. Clonotypes shared by more than one individual were considered public. The public sequencing data were trimmed at Q25 with fastp and processed into clonotypes with MiXCR by TCRdb, which kept only in-frame beta chains. When rows share a CDR3 protein, they turn into one entry using the most common DNA and genes. In this record, the V and J calls reflect TCRdb's handling and not the investigators' own analysis. This sample holds around 430,000 distinct CDR3 sequences; less than 25% were observed only once. The leading ten clones occupy 10% to 15% of the sample.

The data belong to a study of regulatory T cells in long-lasting Graves disease (dated by TCRdb to about 2021). Background for the entire study: To count as having persistent Graves' disease, a patient had to have received antithyroid drug treatment for over 5 years with TSH receptor autoantibodies remaining persistently positive. Peripheral blood TCR sequencing and RNA sequencing compared persistent Graves' disease patients with newly diagnosed Graves' disease patients. The study was registered as a clinical trial and conducted in China. A total of roughly 35 samples underwent TCR sequencing: around 13 from persistent and roughly 20 from newly diagnosed Graves' disease patients. Antithyroid drugs had been taken for 8.5 to 11 years on average by persistent Graves' disease patients in the clinical cohort. Broader findings and caveats from the paper: The small sample size was acknowledged by the authors as a limitation that may reduce accuracy. More public clonotypes were shared among persistent patients (under 3,000) than among newly diagnosed patients (roughly 1,000). Only the TCR beta chain was sequenced and analyzed. Persistent disease showed preferential use of TRBV28, TRBJ1-2 and TRBJ2-5, whereas newly diagnosed disease favored TRBV20-1 and TRBJ2-1. Compared with newly diagnosed patients, persistent Graves' disease patients had lower TCR Shannon entropy and fewer highly expanded clones, which suggests clonal expansion. Because the primary lesion, thyroid tissue, could not be accessed, the study looked at peripheral blood alone.

According to the study, the label for this sample's time point signals: persistent/refractory GD, antithyroid drugs over 5 years with positive TRAb. RNA was extracted from PBMCs in TRIzol for both TCR sequencing and RNA sequencing. Graves' disease was diagnosed according to American Thyroid Association guidelines. Patients were recruited from an endocrinology department in Xi'an, China. Each patient gave approximately 10 milliliters of peripheral blood, collected in an EDTA anticoagulant tube. Ficoll Paque Plus density gradient separation was used to isolate PBMCs, and no additional T cell sorting was done. An Agilent 2100 Bioanalyzer and agarose gel were used to assess RNA quality, and a NanoDrop 2000 was used to measure RNA concentration.

The chain uses TRBV11-3 and TRBJ1-2; a confident D gene designation cannot be given. Here the sequenced sample was peripheral blood mononuclear cells (PBMCs), taken when the disease was refractory, from a patient treated with antithyroid drugs. This receptor was obtained from a female donor with Graves disease. This receptor carries the CDR3 CASSPLRGLANYGYTF. The base sequence is TGTGCCAGCAGCCCCCTGAGAGGACTAGCTAACTATGGCTACACCTTC.